This TCR beta chain was profiled in a study of blood T cell repertoires in COVID-19. Looking at the study overall: PBMCs, B-cell-depleted T cells, or T cells provided the cDNA or gDNA that made up the material.

Germline CDR1 reads SGHTA; CDR2 reads FQGTGA. The CDR3 sequence is 15 residues long. The trim removed 1 base at V and 12 bases at J, leaving 7 bases unmatched. Per the original methods: Reference gene primers were amplified, and this amplification served to estimate nucleated cell counts. The repertoire was sequenced with immunoSEQ multiplex PCR; TCRdb's copy has only in-frame clones and lacks some. Clonal size and the V and J genes are those of that table, whereas D and trimming came from the DNA. The sample lists about 64,000 clones, more than 75% seen once, with approximately 3% in the top ten. Sequencing was performed on peripheral blood. The V gene is TRBV7-3, the J gene TRBJ2-1; 12 nucleotides line up with TRBD2. The origin of this receptor is a man aged 50 or older with active COVID-19. This CDR3 reads CASSLMTSGSEAQFF. CDR3 DNA sequence: TGTGCCAGCAGCTTAATGACTAGCGGGAGCGAGGCGCAGTTCTTC.